The 24 T cell receptor beta chains reported below all come from one sample, sequenced in a study of OX40 agonist ivuxolimab in advanced cancers. This table comes from immunoSEQ multiplex PCR, and its TCRdb copy is limited to in-frame clones, with some not included. Of about 81,000 clones detected, about 88% appear once; the ten largest clones hold 5.5% to 7%. The source was CD4+ or CD8+ T cells sorted from blood, collected in a trial of the OX40 agonist ivuxolimab. The receptors were gathered from an adult with an advanced solid tumor such as melanoma, head and neck, liver or kidney cancer.

J is TRBJ2-3 and V is TRBV7-2; D gene unclear. The CDR3 covers 13 residues. Between the trimmed V and J ends, which lost 5 bases and 4 bases, there was a span of 10 bases. Germline CDR1 reads SGHTA; CDR2 reads FQGNSA. CDR3 DNA: TGTGCCAGCAGCCCACGCACATCAGATACGCAGTATTTT. As protein: CASSPRTSDTQYF.

The chain combines TRBV19 with TRBJ1-4; 7 positions agree with TRBD1. J gave up 3 bases and V 7 bases, and 5 bases lay outside the gene matches. CDR1 and CDR2 from the germline V gene are LNHDA and SQIVND (reference sequence). The CDR3 spans 14 residues. The DNA of the CDR3 is TGTGCCAGTATAAAGACAGGGTCTAATGAAAAACTGTTTTTT. This sequence encodes CASIKTGSNEKLFF. Looking up the rest from reference TRBV19 and TRBJ1-4 gives the full variable domain: DGGITQSPKYLFRKEGQNVTLSCEQNLNHDAMYWYRQDPGQGLRLIYYSQIVNDFQKGDIAEGYSVSREKKESFPLTVTSAQKNPTAFYLCASIKTGSNEKLFFGSGTQLSVL.

This clone was observed a few times. J is TRBJ1-2 and V is TRBV28; D unclear. V dropped 7 bases and J dropped 3 bases, with 12 bases sitting between them. Germline V gene lookup returns CDR1 MDHEN and CDR2 SYDVKM. This CDR3 comprises 13 residues. In nucleotides, the CDR3 is TGTGCCAGCACCAGTTGGGCAGACTATGGCTACACCTTC. This translates into CASTSWADYGYTF.

The chain joins TRBV7-2 to TRBJ2-2, with TRBD1 identical over 8 bases. The junction had 4 bases not matched to a gene; V was cut back by 5 bases and J by 5 bases. Germline V lookup: CDR1 SGHTA, CDR2 FQGNSA. This CDR3 spans 14 amino acids. In DNA, the CDR3 is TGTGCCAGCAGCCGTAACAGGGGGACCGGGGAGCTGTTTTTT. It specifies CASSRNRGTGELFF.

V usage is TRBV6-5 and J usage is TRBJ2-7; D remains ambiguous. This CDR3 spans 15 amino acids. Germline lookup yields CDR1 MNHEY and CDR2 SVGAGI. The ends were cut back, 0 bases at V and 0 bases at J, with 9 bases in the middle. CDR3 region: CASSYSTANSYEQYF. DNA for the CDR3: TGTGCCAGCAGTTACTCGACGGCAAACTCCTACGAGCAGTACTTC.

The chain is built from TRBV27 and TRBJ2-5; unclear D gene. Germline CDR1 and CDR2: MNHEY and SMNVEV (reference sequence). Trimming cost V 2 bases and J 13 bases, with 14 bases left between them. The CDR3 has 12 amino acids. The CDR3 nucleotides are TGTGCCAGCAGTTTAAGAGAGCTGTCGAGGTACTTC. Amino acids: CASSLRELSRYF.

J is TRBJ2-2 and V is TRBV28, with unresolved D. V was trimmed by 10 bases and J by 0 bases, leaving 9 bases between them. The length of the CDR3 is 13 residues. The germline V gene encodes CDR1 MDHEN and CDR2 SYDVKM. CDR3 coding DNA: TGTGCCACCTGCGGACCGAACACCGGGGAGCTGTTTTTT. Translating gives CATCGPNTGELFF.

The chain is built from TRBV6-5 and TRBJ1-1; D gene ambiguous. V lost 0 bases and J lost 1, with 9 bases in between. The CDR3 is 15 residues long. Germline V lookup: CDR1 MNHEY, CDR2 SVGAGI. CDR3 residues: CASSYSRTGNTEAFF. CDR3 in DNA: TGTGCCAGCAGTTACTCCAGGACGGGGAACACTGAAGCTTTCTTT.

The chain uses TRBV29-1 and TRBJ1-3, with D possibly matching TRBD1 (5 bases). V was trimmed by 6 bases and J by 0 bases, leaving 15 bases between them. This CDR3 has 15 residues. Germline CDR1 reads SQVTM; CDR2 reads ANQGSEA. The DNA of the CDR3 is TGCAGCGTGGAGGGACGAGGATACTCTGGAAACACCATATATTTT. Its protein product is CSVEGRGYSGNTIYF. Full variable domain (remainder filled in from reference TRBV29-1 and TRBJ1-3): SAVISQKPSRDICQRGTSLTIQCQVDSQVTMMFWYRQQPGQSLTLIATANQGSEATYESGFVIDKFPISRPNLTFSTLTVSNMSPEDSSIYLCSVEGRGYSGNTIYFGEGSWLTVV.

The rearrangement uses TRBV2 and TRBJ2-5, with D hard to call. The germline V gene encodes CDR1 SNHLY and CDR2 FYNNEI. The CDR3 is 14 amino acids. V was clipped by 6 bases and J by 7 bases, with 18 bases between them. Here the CDR3 reads CASRGFSSSGTQYF. DNA of the CDR3: TGTGCCAGCAGAGGCTTTTCCTCATCCGGGACCCAGTACTTC.

This chain uses TRBV11-3 with TRBJ2-3, with 7 bases identical to TRBD2. J was trimmed by 2 bases and V by 1 base; bases with no gene match: 3. CDR1 and CDR2 (germline): SGHNT, YENEEA. The CDR3 is 15 amino acids. The CDR3, as DNA: TGTGCCAGCAGCTTAGGATGGGACTACACAGATACGCAGTATTTT. Translating gives CASSLGWDYTDTQYF. The full variable domain, completed using reference TRBV11-3 and TRBJ2-3, is EAGVVQSPRYKIIEKKQPVAFWCNPISGHNTLYWYLQNLGQGPELLIRYENEEAVDDSQLPKDRFSAERLKGVDSTLKIQPAELGDSAVYLCASSLGWDYTDTQYFGPGTRLTVL.

The CDR3 protein is CASRPPGQTSGNTIYF. The CDR3 DNA is TGTGCCAGCAGGCCGCCGGGACAGACCTCTGGAAACACCATATATTTT. The V and J genes are TRBV28 and TRBJ1-3, with 7 bases matching TRBD1. The length of the CDR3 is 16 residues. Per the germline V gene, CDR1 is MDHEN and CDR2 is SYDVKM. V gave up 6 bases and J gave up 0 bases; unmatched junction bases: 8.

The gene calls are TRBV9 and TRBJ2-2; TRBD1 aligns across 10 bases. V was clipped by 4 bases and J by 7 bases; unmatched bases: 7. The CDR3 is 15 amino acids. Germline lookup yields CDR1 SGDLS and CDR2 YYNGEE. The CDR3 spells CASSFGQGGSGELFF. The CDR3, as DNA: TGTGCCAGCAGCTTTGGACAGGGGGGTAGCGGGGAGCTGTTTTTT. Variable domain in full (rest from reference TRBV9 and TRBJ2-2): DSGVTQTPKHLITATGQRVTLRCSPRSGDLSVYWYQQSLDQGLQFLIQYYNGEERAKGNILERFSAQQFPDLHSELNLSSLELGDSALYFCASSFGQGGSGELFFGEGSRLTVL.

The chain uses TRBV30 and TRBJ2-7; no clear D gene. This CDR3 spans 15 amino acids. Germline V gives CDR1 GTSNPN, CDR2 SVGIG (reference sequence). Between the trimmed V and J ends, which lost 0 bases and 1 base, there was a span of 13 bases. CDR3 nucleotide sequence: TGTGCCTGGAGTGTAGGAGCAGCGCGGTCCTACGAGCAGTACTTC. This gives the protein CAWSVGAARSYEQYF.

This chain connects TRBV4-1 to TRBJ1-2; D remains ambiguous. The CDR3 contains 14 residues. Germline V gives CDR1 MGHRA, CDR2 YSYEKL. Trimming took off 0 bases at V and 10 bases at J, with 15 bases between the two ends. CDR3 sequence: CASSQDTTLSDYTF. The CDR3 DNA follows: TGCGCCAGCAGCCAAGATACGACCCTAAGCGACTACACCTTC.

The V call is TRBV28, the J call TRBJ2-1, with TRBD2 matching over 7 bases. Germline trimming cut 7 bases from V and 4 bases from J; bases unmatched to any gene: 10. CDR3 length equals 15 residues. Germline V gives CDR1 MDHEN, CDR2 SYDVKM. The chain's CDR3 is CASNGPSGKYNEQFF. The DNA for the CDR3 is TGTGCCAGCAATGGTCCCAGCGGGAAGTACAATGAGCAGTTCTTC. Full variable domain (remainder filled in from reference TRBV28 and TRBJ2-1): DVKVTQSSRYLVKRTGEKVFLECVQDMDHENMFWYRQDPGLGLRLIYFSYDVKMKEKGDIPEGYSVSREKKERFSLILESASTNQTSMYLCASNGPSGKYNEQFFGPGTRLTVL.

This chain joins TRBV9 and TRBJ2-1; 8 bases fit TRBD2. The CDR3 length is 16 residues. Germline lookup yields CDR1 SGDLS and CDR2 YYNGEE. V lost 0 bases to trimming and J lost 4 bases; unmatched junction nucleotides: 6. CDR3 sequence (DNA): TGTGCCAGCAGCGTAGAGTCAGCGGGAGTTTACAATGAGCAGTTCTTC. It translates to CASSVESAGVYNEQFF.

This chain connects TRBV28 to TRBJ2-7; possibly TRBD2 for D (7 bases). The CDR3 totals 13 residues. CDR1 is MDHEN, CDR2 SYDVKM, per germline. V lost 10 bases, J lost 1 base, and 14 bases lay in between. The CDR3 loop reads CATRGLFSYEQYF. DNA for the CDR3: TGTGCCACCAGGGGACTATTTTCCTACGAGCAGTACTTC.

In DNA form, the CDR3 reads TGTGCCAGCAGCGCTAGGGACAGGCGTTACACCGGGGAGCTGTTTTTT. Its translation: CASSARDRRYTGELFF. The chain uses TRBV7-9 and TRBJ2-2; 8 nucleotides match TRBD1. Germline assignment: CDR1 SEHNR and CDR2 FQNEAQ (reference sequence). Trimming removed 5 bases from V and 3 bases from J; junction bases left unmatched: 8. The CDR3 length is 16 residues.

Only a few counts were recorded for this clone. The rearrangement uses TRBV4-1 and TRBJ1-5; D gene uncertain. Germline V gene data show CDR1 as MGHRA and CDR2 as YSYEKL. V shed 1 base and J shed 9 bases, with 10 bases lying between them. The CDR3 sequence is 13 residues long. In DNA form, the CDR3 reads TGCGCCAGCAGCCAAGTACCCCAGGCGCCCCAGCATTTT. It encodes CASSQVPQAPQHF.

Ten or more counts support this clone. The rearrangement uses TRBV14 and TRBJ1-3; 12 positions agree with TRBD1. From germline, CDR1 is SGHDN and CDR2 FVKESK. V lost 8 bases to trimming and J lost 4 bases; unmatched junction nucleotides: 9. The CDR3 is made up of 16 amino acids. CDR3 DNA: TGTGCCAGCGGGGACCGGGACAGGGGGCTCGGAAACACCATATATTTT. Translated, it gives CASGDRDRGLGNTIYF. Supplemented by reference TRBV14 and TRBJ1-3, the full variable domain reads EAGVTQFPSHSVIEKGQTVTLRCDPISGHDNLYWYRRVMGKEIKFLLHFVKESKQDESGMPNNRFLAERTGGTYSTLKVQPAELEDSGVYFCASGDRDRGLGNTIYFGEGSWLTVV.

A few counts support this clone. The chain combines TRBV9 with TRBJ1-2, with D maybe TRBD1 (6 bases). The CDR3 totals 16 residues. Germline V CDR1 and CDR2: SGDLS, YYNGEE. The V and J ends lost 3 bases and 3 bases respectively, with 18 bases between them. CDR3 amino acids: CASSAPAGDIDYGYTF. The DNA of the CDR3 is TGTGCCAGCAGCGCGCCGGCCGGGGACATTGACTATGGCTACACCTTC.

Details on this clone: No conserved phenylalanine or tryptophan is present at the end of the CDR3, so a read error is the likely explanation. The DNA is omitted, as the CDR3 cannot be located on it reliably, and the CDR3 follows TCRdb's listing. The V call is TRBV6-1, the J call TRBJ1-5. Germline CDR1 MNHNS, CDR2 SASEGT. The CDR3 has 10 amino acids, counting both end residues. The CDR3: CASSERELPE.

Note on this clone: This likely comes from a read error, as the CDR3 has no conserved phenylalanine or tryptophan at its end. The chain links TRBV6-5 to TRBJ1-6; D is ambiguous. Germline V CDR1 and CDR2: MNHEY, SVGAGI. This CDR3 region has 14 residues. Trimming removed 2 bases at V and 5 bases at J, with 7 bases between. CDR3 sequence: CASSYVADNSPLHL. In DNA form, the CDR3 reads TGTGCCAGCAGTTACGTGGCAGATAATTCACCCCTCCACCTT.